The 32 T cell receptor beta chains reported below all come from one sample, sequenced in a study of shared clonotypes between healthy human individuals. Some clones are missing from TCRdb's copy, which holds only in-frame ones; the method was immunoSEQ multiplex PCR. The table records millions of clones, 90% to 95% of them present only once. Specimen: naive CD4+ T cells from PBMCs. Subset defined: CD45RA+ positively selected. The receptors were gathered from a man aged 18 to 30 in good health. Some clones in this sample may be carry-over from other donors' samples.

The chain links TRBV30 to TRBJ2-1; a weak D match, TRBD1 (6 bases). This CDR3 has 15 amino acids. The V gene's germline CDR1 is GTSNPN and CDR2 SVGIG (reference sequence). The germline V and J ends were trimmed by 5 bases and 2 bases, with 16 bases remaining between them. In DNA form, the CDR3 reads TGTGCCTGGGACCGAGGGGGAGTAGCCTACAATGAGCAGTTCTTC. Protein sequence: CAWDRGGVAYNEQFF.

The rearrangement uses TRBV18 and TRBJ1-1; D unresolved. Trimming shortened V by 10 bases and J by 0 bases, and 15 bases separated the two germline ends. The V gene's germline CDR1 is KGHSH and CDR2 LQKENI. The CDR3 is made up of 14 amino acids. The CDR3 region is CATKFTPMNTEAFF. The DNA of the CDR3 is TGTGCCACCAAATTCACCCCCATGAACACTGAAGCTTTCTTT.

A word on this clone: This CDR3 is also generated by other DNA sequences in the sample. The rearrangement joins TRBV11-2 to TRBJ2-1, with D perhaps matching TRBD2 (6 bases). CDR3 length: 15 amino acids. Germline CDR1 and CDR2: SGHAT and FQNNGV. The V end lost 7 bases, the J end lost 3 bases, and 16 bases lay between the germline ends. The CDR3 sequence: CASTTLAGSYNEQFF. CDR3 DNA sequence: TGTGCCAGCACCACTCTGGCGGGAAGCTACAATGAGCAGTTCTTC. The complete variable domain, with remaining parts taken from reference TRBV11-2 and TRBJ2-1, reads EAGVAQSPRYKIIEKRQSVAFWCNPISGHATLYWYQQILGQGPKLLIQFQNNGVVDDSQLPKDRFSAERLKGVDSTLKIQPAKLEDSAVYLCASTTLAGSYNEQFFGPGTRLTVL.

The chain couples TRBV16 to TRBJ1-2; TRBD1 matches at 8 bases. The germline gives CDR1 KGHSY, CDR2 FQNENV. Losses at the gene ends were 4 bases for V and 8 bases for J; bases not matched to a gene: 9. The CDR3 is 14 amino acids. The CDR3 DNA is TGTGCCAGCAGCCGCCGGGACAGGAGTTCGGGCTACACCTTC. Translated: CASSRRDRSSGYTF.

The CDR3 DNA sequence: TGTGCCAGTAGTATGGCCCATGAGCAGTTCTTC. Amino acids: CASSMAHEQFF. The V and J genes are TRBV19 and TRBJ2-1; D gene ambiguous. V lost 3 bases and J 8 bases, leaving 5 bases between the germline ends. The V gene's germline CDR1 is LNHDA and CDR2 SQIVND (reference sequence). The CDR3 totals 11 residues.

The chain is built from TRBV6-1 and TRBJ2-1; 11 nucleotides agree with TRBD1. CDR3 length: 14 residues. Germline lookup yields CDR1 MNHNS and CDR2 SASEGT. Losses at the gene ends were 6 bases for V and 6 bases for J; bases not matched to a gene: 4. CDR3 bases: TGTGCCAGCAGAGGACAGGGGGCTGGCAATGAGCAGTTCTTC. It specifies CASRGQGAGNEQFF.

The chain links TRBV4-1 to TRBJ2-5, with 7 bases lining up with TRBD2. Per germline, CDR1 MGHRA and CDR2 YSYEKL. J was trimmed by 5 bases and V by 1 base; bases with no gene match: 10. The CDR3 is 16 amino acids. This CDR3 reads CASSQGTAGPVETQYF. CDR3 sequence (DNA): TGCGCCAGCAGCCAAGGAACAGCGGGGCCGGTGGAGACCCAGTACTTC.

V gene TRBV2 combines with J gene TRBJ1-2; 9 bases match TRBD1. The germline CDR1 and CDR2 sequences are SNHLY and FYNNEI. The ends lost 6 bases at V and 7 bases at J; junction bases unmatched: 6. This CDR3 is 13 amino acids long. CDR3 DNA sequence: TGTGCCAGCAGCGGGACAGGGTTATCTGGCTACACCTTC. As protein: CASSGTGLSGYTF.

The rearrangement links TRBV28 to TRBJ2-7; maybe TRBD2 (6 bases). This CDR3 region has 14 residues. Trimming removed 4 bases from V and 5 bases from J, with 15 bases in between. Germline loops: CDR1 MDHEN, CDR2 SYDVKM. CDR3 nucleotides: TGTGCCAGCAGTTCTTGGGGGGAATCGGACGAGCAGTACTTC. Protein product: CASSSWGESDEQYF. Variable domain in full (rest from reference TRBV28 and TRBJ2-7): DVKVTQSSRYLVKRTGEKVFLECVQDMDHENMFWYRQDPGLGLRLIYFSYDVKMKEKGDIPEGYSVSREKKERFSLILESASTNQTSMYLCASSSWGESDEQYFGPGTRLTVT.

CDR3 loop: CASSGPGGNTIYF. CDR3 DNA: TGTGCCAGCAGCGGCCCAGGGGGAAACACCATATATTTT. The chain couples TRBV7-9 to TRBJ1-3, with TRBD1 as a possible D gene (5 bases). The CDR3 is made up of 13 amino acids. V was trimmed by 5 bases and J by 4 bases, leaving 9 bases between them. Germline V gene sequence: CDR1 SEHNR, CDR2 FQNEAQ (reference sequence).

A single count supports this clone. The CDR3 bases are TGTGCCAGCAGTGAAGCGCAGCTGGGATCCTACGAGCAGTACTTC. Translation gives CASSEAQLGSYEQYF. The chain employs TRBV6-1 and TRBJ2-7; D call uncertain. The CDR3 has 15 residues. Looked up from germline, CDR1 is MNHNS and CDR2 is SASEGT. The V gene lost 0 bases and the J gene lost 1 base, with 10 bases spanning the gap.

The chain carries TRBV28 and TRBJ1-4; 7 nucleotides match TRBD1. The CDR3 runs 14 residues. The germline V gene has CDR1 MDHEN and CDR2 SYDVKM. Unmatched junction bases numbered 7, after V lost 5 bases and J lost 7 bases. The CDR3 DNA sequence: TGTGCCAGCAGTCCCGACAGGGTGGGTGAAAAACTGTTTTTT. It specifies CASSPDRVGEKLFF.

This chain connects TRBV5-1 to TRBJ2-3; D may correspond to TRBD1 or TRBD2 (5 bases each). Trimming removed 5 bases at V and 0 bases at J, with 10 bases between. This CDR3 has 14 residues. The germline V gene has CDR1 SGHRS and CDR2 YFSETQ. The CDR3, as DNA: TGCGCCAGCAGAGGGACGGTAAGCACAGATACGCAGTATTTT. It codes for CASRGTVSTDTQYF.

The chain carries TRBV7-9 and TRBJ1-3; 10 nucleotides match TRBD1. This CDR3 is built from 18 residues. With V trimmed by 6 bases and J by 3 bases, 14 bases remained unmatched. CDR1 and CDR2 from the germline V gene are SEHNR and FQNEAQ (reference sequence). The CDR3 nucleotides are TGTGCCAGCAGTTCAGCTGAGGGGACAGGGGTTCGTGGAAACACCATATATTTT. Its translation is CASSSAEGTGVRGNTIYF.

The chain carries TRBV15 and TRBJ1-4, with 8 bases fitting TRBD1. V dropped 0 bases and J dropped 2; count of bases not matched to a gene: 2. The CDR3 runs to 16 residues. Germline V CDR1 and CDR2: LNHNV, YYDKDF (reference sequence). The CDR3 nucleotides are TGTGCCACCAGCAGAGACAGGGGGCCGACTAATGAAAAACTGTTTTTT. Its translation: CATSRDRGPTNEKLFF.

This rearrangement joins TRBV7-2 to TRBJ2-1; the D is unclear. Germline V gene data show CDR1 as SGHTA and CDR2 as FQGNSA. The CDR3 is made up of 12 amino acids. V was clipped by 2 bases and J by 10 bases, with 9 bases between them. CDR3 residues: CASSLINGEQFF. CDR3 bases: TGTGCCAGCAGCTTAATCAACGGGGAGCAGTTCTTC. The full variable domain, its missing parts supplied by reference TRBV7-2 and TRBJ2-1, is GAGVSQSPSNKVTEKGKDVELRCDPISGHTALYWYRQSLGQGLEFLIYFQGNSAPDKSGLPSDRFSAERTGGSVSTLTIQRTQQEDSAVYLCASSLINGEQFFGPGTRLTVL.

CDR3: CASSPVGGLQPQHF. As DNA, the CDR3 is TGTGCCAGCAGCCCCGTAGGGGGGCTACAGCCCCAGCATTTT. The chain joins TRBV7-2 to TRBJ1-5; weak D call: TRBD1 (6 bases). The V gene lost 5 bases and the J gene lost 7 bases, with 15 bases spanning the gap. The germline gives CDR1 SGHTA, CDR2 FQGNSA. The CDR3 has 14 amino acids.

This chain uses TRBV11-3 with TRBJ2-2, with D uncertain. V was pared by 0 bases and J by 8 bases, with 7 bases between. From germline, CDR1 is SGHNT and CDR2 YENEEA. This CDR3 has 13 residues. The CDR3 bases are TGTGCCAGCAGCTTAGATACGACTGGGGAGCTGTTTTTT. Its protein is CASSLDTTGELFF.

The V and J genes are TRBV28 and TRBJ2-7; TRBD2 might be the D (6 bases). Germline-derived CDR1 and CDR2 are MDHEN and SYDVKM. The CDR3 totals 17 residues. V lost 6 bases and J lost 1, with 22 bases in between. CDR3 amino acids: CASRRDPYPAGSYEQYF. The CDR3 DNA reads TGTGCCAGCAGACGGGACCCCTACCCCGCGGGATCCTACGAGCAGTACTTC.

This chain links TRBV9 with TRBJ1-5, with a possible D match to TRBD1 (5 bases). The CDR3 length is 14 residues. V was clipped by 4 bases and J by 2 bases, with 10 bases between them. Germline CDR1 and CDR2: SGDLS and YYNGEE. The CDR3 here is CASSPPGGNQPQHF. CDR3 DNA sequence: TGTGCCAGCAGCCCACCGGGGGGCAATCAGCCCCAGCATTTT.

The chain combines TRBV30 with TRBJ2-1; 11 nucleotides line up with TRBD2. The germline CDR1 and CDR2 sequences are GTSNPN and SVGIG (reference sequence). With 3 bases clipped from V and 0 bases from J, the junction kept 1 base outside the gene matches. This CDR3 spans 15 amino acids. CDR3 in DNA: TGTGCCTGGAGACTAGCGGGAGCCTCCTACAATGAGCAGTTCTTC. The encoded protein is CAWRLAGASYNEQFF.

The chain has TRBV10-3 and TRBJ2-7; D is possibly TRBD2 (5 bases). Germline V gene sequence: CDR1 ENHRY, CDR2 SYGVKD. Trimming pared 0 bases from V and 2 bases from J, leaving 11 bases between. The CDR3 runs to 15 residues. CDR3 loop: CAISESIEGAYEQYF. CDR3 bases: TGTGCCATCAGTGAGTCGATCGAGGGAGCCTACGAGCAGTACTTC.

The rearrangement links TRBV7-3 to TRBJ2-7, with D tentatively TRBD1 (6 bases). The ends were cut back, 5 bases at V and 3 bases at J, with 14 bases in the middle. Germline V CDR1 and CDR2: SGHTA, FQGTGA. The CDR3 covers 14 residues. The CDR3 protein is CASSLEAGVYEQYF. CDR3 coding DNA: TGTGCCAGCAGCCTCGAGGCAGGGGTCTACGAGCAGTACTTC.

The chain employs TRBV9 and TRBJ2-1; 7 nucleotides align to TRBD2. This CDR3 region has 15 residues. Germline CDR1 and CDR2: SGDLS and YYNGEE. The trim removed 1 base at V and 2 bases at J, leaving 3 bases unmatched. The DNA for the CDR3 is TGTGCCAGCAGCGTATCCACTAGCGCCTACAATGAGCAGTTCTTC. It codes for CASSVSTSAYNEQFF.

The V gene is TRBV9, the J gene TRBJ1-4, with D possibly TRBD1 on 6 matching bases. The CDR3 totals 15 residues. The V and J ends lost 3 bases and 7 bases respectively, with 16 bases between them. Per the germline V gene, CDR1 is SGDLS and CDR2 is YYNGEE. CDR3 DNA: TGTGCCAGCAGCGGCCTCGGGGGCGGAAGTGAAAAACTGTTTTTT. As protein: CASSGLGGGSEKLFF. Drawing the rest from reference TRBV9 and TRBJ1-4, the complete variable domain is DSGVTQTPKHLITATGQRVTLRCSPRSGDLSVYWYQQSLDQGLQFLIQYYNGEERAKGNILERFSAQQFPDLHSELNLSSLELGDSALYFCASSGLGGGSEKLFFGSGTQLSVL.

The CDR3 DNA follows: TGCGCCAGCAGCTTGTGGGACAGGGAAGACAATGAGCAGTTCTTC. Translated: CASSLWDREDNEQFF. V usage is TRBV5-1 and J usage is TRBJ2-1, with 9 bases that match TRBD1. V trimming: 1 base; J trimming: 5 bases; junction bases outside the gene matches: 4. Per germline, CDR1 SGHRS and CDR2 YFSETQ. The CDR3 has 15 residues.

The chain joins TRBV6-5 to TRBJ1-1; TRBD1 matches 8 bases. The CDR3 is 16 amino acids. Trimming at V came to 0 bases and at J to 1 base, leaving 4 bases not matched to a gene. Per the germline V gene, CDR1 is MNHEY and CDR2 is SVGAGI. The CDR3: CASSYSRQGTNTEAFF. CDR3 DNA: TGTGCCAGCAGTTACTCCCGACAGGGGACGAACACTGAAGCTTTCTTT.

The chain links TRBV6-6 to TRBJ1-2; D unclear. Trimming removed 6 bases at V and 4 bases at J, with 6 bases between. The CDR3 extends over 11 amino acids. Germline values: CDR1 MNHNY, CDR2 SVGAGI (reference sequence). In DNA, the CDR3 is TGTGCCAGCAGCCTGGGCTATGGCTACACCTTC. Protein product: CASSLGYGYTF.

As DNA, the CDR3 is TGTGCCAGCAGCGGACAGGGAAATGAAGCTTTCTTT. Translating gives CASSGQGNEAFF. V usage is TRBV27 and J usage is TRBJ1-1, with 8 bases lining up with TRBD1. This CDR3 has 12 residues. The V segment lost 6 bases and the J segment 7 bases; nucleotides outside the gene matches: 4. Germline assignment: CDR1 MNHEY and CDR2 SMNVEV (reference sequence).

The CDR3 reads CASSLGRANSGNTIYF. The DNA for the CDR3 is TGTGCCAGTAGTTTGGGACGGGCGAACTCTGGAAACACCATATATTTT. The genes are TRBV19 and TRBJ1-3, with D possibly matching TRBD1 (5 bases). Trimming took 5 bases from V and 0 from J, leaving 14 bases between them. The CDR3 contains 16 residues. Germline lookup yields CDR1 LNHDA and CDR2 SQIVND (reference sequence).

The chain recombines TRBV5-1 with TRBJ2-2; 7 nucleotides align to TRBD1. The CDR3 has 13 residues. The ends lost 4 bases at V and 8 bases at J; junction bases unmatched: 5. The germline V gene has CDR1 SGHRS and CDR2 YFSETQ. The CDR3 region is CASSREGAGELFF. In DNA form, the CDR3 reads TGCGCCAGCAGCCGCGAGGGGGCTGGGGAGCTGTTTTTT.

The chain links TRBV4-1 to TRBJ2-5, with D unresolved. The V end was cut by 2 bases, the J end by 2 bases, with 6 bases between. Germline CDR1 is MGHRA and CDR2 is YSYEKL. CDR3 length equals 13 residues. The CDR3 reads CASSQWRQETQYF. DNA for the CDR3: TGCGCCAGCAGCCAATGGCGACAAGAGACCCAGTACTTC.